Listed below are T cell receptor beta chains from one sample, sequenced in a study of T cell changes during pregnancy in multiple sclerosis. Measured with immunoSEQ multiplex PCR; TCRdb has only the in-frame clones, and not every one. Here the sample spans tens of thousands of clones, about 93% being singletons. The sequencing here drew on CD8+ T cells from peripheral blood mononuclear cells, taken in the third trimester of pregnancy. The source is a female donor with multiple sclerosis, enrolled in a pregnancy study. Both conserved end residues are part of each CDR3. Fields, in order: D gene, V gene, J gene, clone size, CDR3 DNA, CDR3 protein. D genes are given only for firm matches. Where a row states a size, it is once, few, many or the class of an expanded clone; other rows omit it.

.	TRBV7-8	TRBJ1-1	.	TGTGCCAGCAGCTTAGACCCCAGGAACACTGGAGCTTTCTTT	CASSLDPRNTGAFF
TRBD1	TRBV9	TRBJ2-7	.	TGTGCCAGCAGCACCGAAGGGGGCTCGGGCTACGAGCAGTACTTC	CASSTEGGSGYEQYF
TRBD1	TRBV5-4	TRBJ2-1	.	TGTGCCAGCAGCTCTGACGGACAGGGTGTCGGCTCCTACAATGAGCAGTTCTTC	CASSSDGQGVGSYNEQFF
.	TRBV25-1	TRBJ2-1	.	TGTGCCAGCAGTTTTCCAGGGTTCTACAATGAGCAGTTCTTC	CASSFPGFYNEQFF
.	TRBV30	TRBJ2-7	.	TGTGCCTGGAGTGTACTGAGGGTAGAGCAGTACTTC	CAWSVLRVEQYF
.	TRBV5-1	TRBJ1-2	.	TGCGCCAGCAGCTTGGGGACTTATGGCTACACCTTC	CASSLGTYGYTF
.	TRBV19	TRBJ1-4	.	TGTGCCAGTAGTATTATGATGGGCGGGAGTCATTTTTTT	CASSIMMGGSHFF
.	TRBV7-9	TRBJ2-3	.	TGTGCCAGCAGCTTAAGTTTGCAGGGCCCCACAGATACGCAGTATTTT	CASSLSLQGPTDTQYF
.	TRBV27	TRBJ2-7	.	TGTGCCAGCAGTTTCGGGGGATCCTACGAGCAGTACTTC	CASSFGGSYEQYF
.	TRBV27	TRBJ2-2	.	TGTGCCAGCAGTATCCAAAGGGGTCCCGGGGAGCTGTTTTTT	CASSIQRGPGELFF
TRBD2	TRBV2	TRBJ2-2	.	TGTGCCAGCAGTCTTAGGACTAGCCACAACACCGGGGAGCTGTTTTTT	CASSLRTSHNTGELFF
TRBD2	TRBV4-1	TRBJ2-3	.	TGCGCCAGCAGACTTGGACTAGCGGGAGCAGATACGCAGTATTTT	CASRLGLAGADTQYF
TRBD2	TRBV6-6	TRBJ2-3	once	TGTGCCAGCAGTTACGCGGGAGGACCAGATACGCAGTATTTT	CASSYAGGPDTQYF
TRBD2	TRBV29-1	TRBJ2-1	.	TGCAGCGTTGGGGGTAGCGGGAGGGTTTCCTACAATGAGCAGTTCTTC	CSVGGSGRVSYNEQFF
TRBD2	TRBV11-2	TRBJ2-3	.	TGTGCCAGCAGCTTAGATCCTAGCGGCCGCACAGATACGCAGTATTTT	CASSLDPSGRTDTQYF
.	TRBV4-2	TRBJ2-5	.	TGTGCCAGCGCCGCAAGCGTGGGTCGGGGGGAGACCCAGTACTTC	CASAASVGRGETQYF
.	TRBV14	TRBJ1-2	.	TGTGCCAGCAGCCAAGAACAGAGCGGTGGCTACACCTTC	CASSQEQSGGYTF
TRBD2	TRBV28	TRBJ2-3	.	TGTGCCAGCAGCCTAACTAGCGGAGCTAGCACAGATACGCAGTATTTT	CASSLTSGASTDTQYF
.	TRBV28	TRBJ1-1	.	TGTGCCAGCAGTTTACCGGGGAACACTGAAGCTTTCTTT	CASSLPGNTEAFF